The 16 T cell receptor beta chains below were found in one sample sequenced in a study of graft-versus-host responses after intestinal transplantation. Sequencing used immunoSEQ multiplex PCR; TCRdb keeps in-frame clones, though not all of them. The data hold around 88,000 clones, with less than 90% observed a single time. These receptors are not linked to any known antigen. Sequences were derived from unstimulated CD8+ T cells sorted from spleen or lymph node cells, sampled before intestinal transplant. These TCRs come from a human donor who received an intestinal transplant.

V gene TRBV10-3 combines with J gene TRBJ2-1; 13 bases agree with TRBD2. Germline CDR1 reads ENHRY; CDR2 reads SYGVKD. After removal of 6 bases from V and 5 bases from J, the junction contained 1 base not matched to a gene. This CDR3 has 14 amino acids. DNA for the CDR3: TGTGCCATCAGGGGGACTAGCGGGAACAATGAGCAGTTCTTC. This sequence encodes CAIRGTSGNNEQFF.

Of note for this clone: Distinct nucleotide sequences in the sample also encode this CDR3. J is TRBJ2-2 and V is TRBV2, with D unresolved. The CDR3 is 14 residues long. Trimming shortened V by 6 bases and J by 2 bases, and 10 bases separated the two germline ends. The germline gives CDR1 SNHLY, CDR2 FYNNEI. This CDR3 reads CASSGSVNTGELFF. Here the CDR3 DNA reads TGTGCCAGCAGCGGGTCTGTCAACACCGGGGAGCTGTTTTTT.

This chain uses TRBV29-1 with TRBJ2-1; 7 positions agree with TRBD2. The CDR3 is 12 amino acids. V lost 5 bases and J lost 9; bases outside the gene matches: 7. Per the germline V gene, CDR1 is SQVTM and CDR2 is ANQGSEA. The CDR3 region has the DNA TGCAGCGTTTTCGGACTAGTAAGTGAGCAGTTCTTC. Its protein product is CSVFGLVSEQFF.

CDR3 nucleotide sequence: TGTGCCAGCAGTGAAAACCAGGTTTGGAACACCGGGGAGCTGTTTTTT. Protein product: CASSENQVWNTGELFF. V is TRBV6-1 and J is TRBJ2-2; D gene ambiguous. Germline CDR1 and CDR2: MNHNS and SASEGT. The ends were cut back, 2 bases at V and 1 base at J, with 11 bases in the middle. The CDR3 covers 16 residues.

This clone was detected once. The chain employs TRBV27 and TRBJ2-1; no reliable D call. Germline loops: CDR1 MNHEY, CDR2 SMNVEV (reference sequence). V lost 5 bases, J lost 3 bases, and 14 bases lay in between. This CDR3 has 15 amino acids. The chain's CDR3 is CASSPTIGIYNEQFF. The CDR3 region has the DNA TGTGCCAGCAGTCCTACTATTGGGATCTACAATGAGCAGTTCTTC.

Comments on this clone: One end of the junction is discordant with germline, which a read error may explain. The chain combines TRBV28 with TRBJ1-1, with D possibly being TRBD1 (6 bases). CDR3 length equals 12 residues. The germline gives CDR1 MDHEN, CDR2 SYDVKM. This CDR3 is CASRIGDTGAFF. As DNA, the CDR3 is TGTGCCAGCCGGATAGGGGACACTGGAGCTTTCTTT. Looking up the rest from reference TRBV28 and TRBJ1-1 gives the full variable domain: DVKVTQSSRYLVKRTGEKVFLECVQDMDHENMFWYRQDPGLGLRLIYFSYDVKMKEKGDIPEGYSVSREKKERFSLILESASTNQTSMYLCASRIGDTGAFFGQGTRLTVV.

The genes are TRBV2 and TRBJ1-3; no firm D call. The germline V gene encodes CDR1 SNHLY and CDR2 FYNNEI. This CDR3 region has 16 residues. The ends were cut back, 7 bases at V and 0 bases at J, with 16 bases in the middle. For the CDR3, the DNA is TGTGCCAGCACCTTAGAAGGGAGGTTCTCTGGAAACACCATATATTTT. It is translated as CASTLEGRFSGNTIYF.

The chain uses TRBV4-1 and TRBJ2-5; no definite D call. The length of the CDR3 is 12 residues. Germline-derived CDR1 and CDR2 are MGHRA and YSYEKL. Trimming pared 3 bases from V and 3 bases from J, leaving 5 bases between. The CDR3 loop is CASSHGEETQYF. In DNA, the CDR3 is TGCGCCAGCAGCCACGGCGAAGAGACCCAGTACTTC.

The chain has TRBV28 and TRBJ2-1, with D perhaps TRBD2 (5 bases). The CDR3 extends over 17 amino acids. V was pared by 5 bases and J by 0 bases, with 17 bases between. Germline V gives CDR1 MDHEN, CDR2 SYDVKM. CDR3 loop: CASSPLGLVSSYNEQFF. CDR3 nucleotides: TGTGCCAGCAGTCCCTTAGGACTGGTAAGCTCCTACAATGAGCAGTTCTTC.

This clone is categorized as medium-sized. The CDR3 DNA follows: TGTGCCAGCAGCGTAGCTTCAGGGGGTTACTATGGCTACACCTTC. It is translated as CASSVASGGYYGYTF. The J gene is TRBJ1-2, the V gene TRBV9; TRBD1 matches at 7 bases. Trimming at V came to 0 bases and at J to 3 bases, leaving 5 bases not matched to a gene. This CDR3 comprises 15 residues. CDR1 and CDR2 (germline): SGDLS, YYNGEE.

This sequence joins TRBV2 and TRBJ2-3; D is possibly TRBD1 (6 bases). The CDR3 totals 15 residues. Per the germline V gene, CDR1 is SNHLY and CDR2 is FYNNEI. Trimming removed 6 bases at V and 2 bases at J, with 15 bases between. Here the CDR3 reads CASSVPLGHTDTQYF. CDR3 nucleotides: TGTGCCAGCAGCGTCCCTCTGGGACACACAGATACGCAGTATTTT.

The table lists this clone with a count of one. The chain recombines TRBV11-2 with TRBJ1-6; D not certain. The CDR3 has 16 amino acids. Germline V gene lookup returns CDR1 SGHAT and CDR2 FQNNGV. V was clipped by 4 bases and J by 0 bases, with 10 bases between them. CDR3 DNA sequence: TGTGCCAGCAGCTCCCTGCCTAGCTCCTATAATTCACCCCTCCACTTT. Residues: CASSSLPSSYNSPLHF.

V usage is TRBV10-1 and J usage is TRBJ2-3; TRBD2 matches 9 bases. Per the germline V gene, CDR1 is WNHNN and CDR2 is SYGVQD (reference sequence). V lost 3 bases, J lost 2 bases, and 9 bases stayed unmatched. There are 17 residues in the CDR3. CDR3 residues: CASSDSIAGAATDTQYF. CDR3 coding DNA: TGCGCCAGCAGTGATTCGATAGCGGGGGCCGCCACAGATACGCAGTATTTT.

This chain uses TRBV7-9 with TRBJ1-1; 7 bases are a match to TRBD1. The length of the CDR3 is 15 residues. Germline V lookup: CDR1 SEHNR, CDR2 FQNEAQ (reference sequence). V was clipped by 5 bases and J by 4 bases; unmatched bases: 10. CDR3 loop: CASSRRQGLGTEAFF. The CDR3 DNA follows: TGTGCCAGCAGCCGACGACAGGGCTTGGGCACTGAAGCTTTCTTT.

The J gene is TRBJ1-1, the V gene TRBV4-2, with D tentatively TRBD1 (6 bases). Trimming took off 3 bases at V and 3 bases at J, with 11 bases between the two ends. The CDR3 sequence is 14 residues long. The germline V gene encodes CDR1 LGHNA and CDR2 YNFKEQ. The CDR3: CASSHGGVDTEAFF. CDR3 DNA sequence: TGTGCCAGCAGCCATGGGGGCGTAGACACTGAAGCTTTCTTT.

This clone was counted once. This chain uses TRBV9 with TRBJ1-3; D call uncertain. The V gene lost 5 bases and the J gene lost 1 base, with 13 bases spanning the gap. The CDR3 is 15 residues long. Germline V gives CDR1 SGDLS, CDR2 YYNGEE. This CDR3 reads CASSSRTRSGNTIYF. The CDR3 region has the DNA TGTGCCAGCAGTTCCAGGACCCGGTCTGGAAACACCATATATTTT.